This T cell receptor beta chain is drawn from a study of T-cell memory formation after mild COVID-19. Study background: Largely, the TCR clusters proved donor specific.

MiXCR was run by TCRdb on the 5' RACE reads, yielding one entry per CDR3 protein. Here the sample spans some 150,000 distinct CDR3 sequences, about 25% being singletons. This clonotype was found a few times. The CDR3 runs to 15 residues. CDR1 is DFQATT, CDR2 SNEGSKA, per germline (reference sequence). V was trimmed by 6 bases and J by 2 bases, leaving 17 bases between them. The chain carries TRBV20-1 and TRBJ1-5; perhaps TRBD1 as D (5 bases). The sequenced material came from PBMCs or a T cell subset sorted from them (not recorded which). The clonotype was recovered from an adult woman who had mild COVID-19 (a few samples of this study predate the infection). Cell type and time point are not known. Written as DNA, the CDR3 is TGCAGTGCCGTTACAGGCCCGGGGGGCAATCAGCCCCAGCATTTT. Its protein product is CSAVTGPGGNQPQHF.